What follows is one T cell receptor (beta chain) and its context. Its antigen is not known. These data come from a study of vaccination effects on CD4 cells after COVID-19. Overall study context: It was with about 10 IU/ml IL-2 and approximately 10 ug/ml peptides that some 1.8 million PBMC per well were cultured.

Cells that had been cultured for roughly eleven days were the source of isolated CD4+ T cells. Germline loops: CDR1 LGHNA, CDR2 YSLEER. The length of the CDR3 is 15 residues. The V segment lost 4 bases and the J segment 5 bases; nucleotides outside the gene matches: 8. Profiling relied on immunoSEQ multiplex PCR, and the TCRdb table lists in-frame clones only, not all of them. The sample records tens of thousands of clones, roughly 74% being singletons. The sequence came from a human donor who received a COVID-19 vaccine. The sample consisted of CD4+ T cells from PBMCs cultured without peptide, taken before COVID-19 vaccination. This rearrangement joins TRBV4-3 to TRBJ1-2; the match to TRBD1 covers 9 bases. The CDR3 loop is CASSPQETGGYGYTF. CDR3 coding DNA: TGCGCCAGCAGCCCACAAGAGACAGGGGGGTATGGCTACACCTTC.